This record covers a single T cell receptor (beta chain). Generated by immunoSEQ multiplex PCR, the TCRdb table keeps only in-frame clones and is missing some. The profile shows 87,000 or so clones, approximately 85% of them singletons. The sample comes from a study of blood T cell repertoires in COVID-19. Whole-study context: The United States, Italy and Spain provided the acute and convalescent COVID-19 samples. The cDNA or gDNA used as material had been derived from T cells, B-cell-depleted T cells, or PBMCs.

The Seattle patients joined while their infection was active and were tracked longitudinally afterward. The receptor was isolated from a woman of 80 years or more with COVID-19, enrolled during active disease. Material for sequencing was peripheral blood.

CDR3 DNA: TGTGCCAGCAGCGTAGAGGGGGACCGCTACAATGAGCAGTTCTTC. This sequence encodes CASSVEGDRYNEQFF. The rearrangement uses TRBV9 and TRBJ2-1; TRBD1 is a possible D gene (6 bases). Trimming left V 0 bases short and J 3 bases short, with 10 bases between. This CDR3 region has 15 residues. The germline CDR1 and CDR2 sequences are SGDLS and YYNGEE.